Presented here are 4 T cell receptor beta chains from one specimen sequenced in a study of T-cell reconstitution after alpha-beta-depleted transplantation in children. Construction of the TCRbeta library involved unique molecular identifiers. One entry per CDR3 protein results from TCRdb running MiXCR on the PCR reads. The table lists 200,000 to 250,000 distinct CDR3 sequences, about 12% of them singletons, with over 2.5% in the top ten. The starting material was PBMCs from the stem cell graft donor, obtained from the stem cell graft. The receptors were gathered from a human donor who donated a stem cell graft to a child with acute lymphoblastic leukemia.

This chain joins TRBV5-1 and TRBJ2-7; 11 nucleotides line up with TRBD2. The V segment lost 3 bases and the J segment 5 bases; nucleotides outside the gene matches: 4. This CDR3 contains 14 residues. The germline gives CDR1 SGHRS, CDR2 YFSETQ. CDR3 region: CASSYGTSGDEQYF. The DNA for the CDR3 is TGCGCCAGCAGCTACGGGACTAGCGGCGACGAGCAGTACTTC. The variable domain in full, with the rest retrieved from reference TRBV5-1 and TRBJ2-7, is KAGVTQTPRYLIKTRGQQVTLSCSPISGHRSVSWYQQTPGQGLQFLFEYFSETQRNKGNFPGRFSGRQFSNSRSEMNVSTLELGDSALYLCASSYGTSGDEQYFGPGTRLTVT.

The CDR3 is CASSFPTSGGTDTQYF. The CDR3 region has the DNA TGTGCCAGCAGTTTCCCGACTAGCGGGGGCACAGATACGCAGTATTTT. The rearrangement links TRBV28 to TRBJ2-3; 11 nucleotides match TRBD2. The length of the CDR3 is 16 residues. V dropped 3 bases and J dropped 1; count of bases not matched to a gene: 3. From germline, CDR1 is MDHEN and CDR2 SYDVKM.

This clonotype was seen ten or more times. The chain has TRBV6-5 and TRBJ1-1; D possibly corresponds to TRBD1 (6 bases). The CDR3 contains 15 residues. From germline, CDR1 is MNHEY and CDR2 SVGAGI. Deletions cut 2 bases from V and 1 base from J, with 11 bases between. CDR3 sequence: CASSYGGQWNTEAFF. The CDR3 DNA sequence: TGTGCCAGCAGTTACGGGGGGCAGTGGAACACTGAAGCTTTCTTT.

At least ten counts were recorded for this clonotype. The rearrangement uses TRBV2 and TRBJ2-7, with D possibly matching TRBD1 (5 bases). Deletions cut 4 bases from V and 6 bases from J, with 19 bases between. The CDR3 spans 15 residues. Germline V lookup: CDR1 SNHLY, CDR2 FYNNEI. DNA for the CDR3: TGTGCCAGCAGTGTCAGGGCCCAGCCGACGAGCGAGCAGTACTTC. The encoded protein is CASSVRAQPTSEQYF.